This TCR beta chain was profiled in a study of shared clonotypes between healthy human individuals. Some clones are missing from TCRdb's copy, which holds only in-frame ones; the method was immunoSEQ multiplex PCR. The sample carries around 530,000 clones, roughly 79% recorded once. Adults of Caucasian background living in Nashville, Tennessee made up all donors. Germline assignment: CDR1 SQVTM and CDR2 ANQGSEA. The CDR3 loop spans 13 amino acids. The ends lost 6 bases at V and 7 bases at J; junction bases unmatched: 5. The table lists this clone with many counts. The sequencing input was PBMCs. This TCR came from a woman between 40 and 50 years old in good health. Some clones in this sample may be carry-over from other donors' samples. The chain employs TRBV29-1 and TRBJ1-4; the match to TRBD1 covers 10 bases. The CDR3 is CSVRTGGSEKLFF. In DNA form, the CDR3 reads TGCAGCGTCCGGACAGGGGGGAGTGAAAAACTGTTTTTT.